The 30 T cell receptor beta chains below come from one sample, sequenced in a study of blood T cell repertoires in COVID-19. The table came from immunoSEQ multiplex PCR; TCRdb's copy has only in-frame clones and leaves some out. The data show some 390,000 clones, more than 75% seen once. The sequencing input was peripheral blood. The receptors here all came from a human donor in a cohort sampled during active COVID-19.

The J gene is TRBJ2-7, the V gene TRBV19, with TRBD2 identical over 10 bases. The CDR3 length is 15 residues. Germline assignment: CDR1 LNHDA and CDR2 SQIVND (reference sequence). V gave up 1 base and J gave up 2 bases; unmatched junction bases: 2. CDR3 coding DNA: TGTGCCAGTAGTATAGTAGCGGGAGGCCCCTACGAGCAGTACTTC. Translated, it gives CASSIVAGGPYEQYF.

As DNA, the CDR3 is TGTGCCAGCAGCTCCGGACAGCGACATAATTCACCCCTCCACTTT. Protein: CASSSGQRHNSPLHF. This sequence joins TRBV14 and TRBJ1-6; TRBD1 might be the D (6 bases). Trimming pared 5 bases from V and 5 bases from J, leaving 13 bases between. The CDR3 extends over 15 amino acids. Germline CDR1 is SGHDN and CDR2 is FVKESK.

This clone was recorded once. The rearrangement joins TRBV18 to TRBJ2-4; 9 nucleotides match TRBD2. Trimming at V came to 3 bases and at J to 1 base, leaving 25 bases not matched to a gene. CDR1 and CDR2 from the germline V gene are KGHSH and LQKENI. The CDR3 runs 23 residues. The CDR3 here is CASSPLGARLAETFRTAKNIQYF. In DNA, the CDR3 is TGTGCCAGCTCACCCCTCGGCGCAAGACTAGCGGAGACTTTCAGGACCGCCAAAAACATTCAGTACTTC.

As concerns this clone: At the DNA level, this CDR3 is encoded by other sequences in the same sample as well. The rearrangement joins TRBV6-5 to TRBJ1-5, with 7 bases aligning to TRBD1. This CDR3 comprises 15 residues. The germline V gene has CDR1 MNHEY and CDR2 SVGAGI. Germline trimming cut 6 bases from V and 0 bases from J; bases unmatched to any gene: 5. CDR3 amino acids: CASSRDSYSNQPQHF. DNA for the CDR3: TGTGCCAGCAGCCGGGACAGCTATAGCAATCAGCCCCAGCATTTT.

DNA of the CDR3: TGTGCCAGCTCACCGAGCGGGGGATACGAGATAAATAACTATGGCTACACCTTC. The encoded protein is CASSPSGGYEINNYGYTF. This chain links TRBV18 with TRBJ1-2, with D perhaps TRBD1 (5 bases). CDR1 and CDR2 from the germline V gene are KGHSH and LQKENI. This CDR3 region has 18 residues. The V end lost 3 bases, the J end lost 1 base, and 21 bases lay between the germline ends.

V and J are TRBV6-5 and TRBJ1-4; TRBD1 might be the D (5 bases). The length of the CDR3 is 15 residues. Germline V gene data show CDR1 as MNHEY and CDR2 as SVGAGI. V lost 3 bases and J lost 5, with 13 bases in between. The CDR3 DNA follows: TGTGCCAGCAGTTATCTAGGGACTAAAAATGAAAAACTGTTTTTT. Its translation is CASSYLGTKNEKLFF.

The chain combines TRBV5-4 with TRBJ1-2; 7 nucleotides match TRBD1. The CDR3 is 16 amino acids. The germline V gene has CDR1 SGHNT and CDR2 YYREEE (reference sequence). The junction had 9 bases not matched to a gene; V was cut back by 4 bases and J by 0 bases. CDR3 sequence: CASSGRGGSPNYGYTF. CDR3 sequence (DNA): TGTGCCAGCAGCGGGAGAGGGGGCAGCCCTAACTATGGCTACACCTTC. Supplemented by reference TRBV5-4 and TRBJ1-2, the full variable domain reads ETGVTQSPTHLIKTRGQQVTLRCSSQSGHNTVSWYQQALGQGPQFIFQYYREEENGRGNFPPRFSGLQFPNYSSELNVNALELDDSALYLCASSGRGGSPNYGYTFGSGTRLTVV.

CDR3 sequence (DNA): TGTGCCACCACTATACCTAGCACAGATACGCAGTATTTT. It specifies CATTIPSTDTQYF. The chain employs TRBV25-1 and TRBJ2-3, with D unresolved. Germline CDR1 MGHDK, CDR2 SYGVNS. This CDR3 contains 13 residues. V was trimmed by 10 bases and J by 0 bases, leaving 11 bases between them.

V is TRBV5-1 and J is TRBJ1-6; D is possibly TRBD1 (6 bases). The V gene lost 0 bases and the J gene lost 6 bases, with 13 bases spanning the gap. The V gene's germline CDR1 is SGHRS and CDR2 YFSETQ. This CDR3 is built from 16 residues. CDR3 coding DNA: TGCGCCAGCAGCTTGGATAGCAGGGGAACTAATTCACCCCTCCACTTT. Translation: CASSLDSRGTNSPLHF.

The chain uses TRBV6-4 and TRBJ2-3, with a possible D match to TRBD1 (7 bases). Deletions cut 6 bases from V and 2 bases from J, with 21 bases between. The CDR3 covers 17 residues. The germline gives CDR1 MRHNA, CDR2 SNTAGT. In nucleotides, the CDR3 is TGTGCCAGCAGCCCCACCTTCGTGGAGGGGGCCACAGATACGCAGTATTTT. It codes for CASSPTFVEGATDTQYF.

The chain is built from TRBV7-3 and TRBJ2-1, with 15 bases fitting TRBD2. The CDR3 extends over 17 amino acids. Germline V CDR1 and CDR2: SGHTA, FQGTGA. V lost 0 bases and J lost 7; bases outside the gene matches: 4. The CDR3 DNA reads TGTGCCAGCAGCTTAACCCCTGGGACTAGCGGGAGGAATGAGCAGTTCTTC. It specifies CASSLTPGTSGRNEQFF. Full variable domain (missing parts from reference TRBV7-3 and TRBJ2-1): GAGVSQTPSNKVTEKGKYVELRCDPISGHTALYWYRQSLGQGPEFLIYFQGTGAADDSGLPNDRFFAVRPEGSVSTLKIQRTERGDSAVYLCASSLTPGTSGRNEQFFGPGTRLTVL.

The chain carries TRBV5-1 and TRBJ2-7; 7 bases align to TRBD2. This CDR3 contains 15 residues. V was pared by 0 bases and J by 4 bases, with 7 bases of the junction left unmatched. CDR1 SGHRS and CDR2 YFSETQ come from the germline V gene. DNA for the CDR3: TGCGCCAGCAGCTTGGTTGGACTAGATGCGTACGAGCAGTACTTC. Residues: CASSLVGLDAYEQYF.

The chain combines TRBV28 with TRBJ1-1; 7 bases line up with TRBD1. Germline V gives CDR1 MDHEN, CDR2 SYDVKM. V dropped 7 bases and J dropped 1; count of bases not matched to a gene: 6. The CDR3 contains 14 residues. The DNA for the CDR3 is TGTGCCAGCACCCGAGACAGGGCGAACACTGAAGCTTTCTTT. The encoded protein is CASTRDRANTEAFF. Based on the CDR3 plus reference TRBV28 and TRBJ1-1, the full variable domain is DVKVTQSSRYLVKRTGEKVFLECVQDMDHENMFWYRQDPGLGLRLIYFSYDVKMKEKGDIPEGYSVSREKKERFSLILESASTNQTSMYLCASTRDRANTEAFFGQGTRLTVV.

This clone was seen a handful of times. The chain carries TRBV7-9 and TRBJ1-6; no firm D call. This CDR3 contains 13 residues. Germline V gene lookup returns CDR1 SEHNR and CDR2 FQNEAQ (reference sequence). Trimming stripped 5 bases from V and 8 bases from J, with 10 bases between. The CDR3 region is CASSAERDSPLHF. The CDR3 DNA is TGTGCCAGCAGCGCTGAGAGGGATTCACCCCTCCACTTT.

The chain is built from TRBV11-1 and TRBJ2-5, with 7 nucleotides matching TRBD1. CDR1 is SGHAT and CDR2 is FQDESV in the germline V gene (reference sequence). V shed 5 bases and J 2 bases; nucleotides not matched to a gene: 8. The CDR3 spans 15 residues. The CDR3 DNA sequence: TGTGCCAGCAGCCGACGGGGACAGCCTCAAGAGACCCAGTACTTC. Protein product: CASSRRGQPQETQYF.

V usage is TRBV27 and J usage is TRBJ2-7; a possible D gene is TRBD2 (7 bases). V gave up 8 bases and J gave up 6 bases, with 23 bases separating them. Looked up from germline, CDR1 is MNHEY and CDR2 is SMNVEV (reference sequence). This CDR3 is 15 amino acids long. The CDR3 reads CASAGTGRGAGEQYF. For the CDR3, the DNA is TGTGCCAGCGCAGGGACTGGACGGGGGGCGGGCGAGCAGTACTTC.

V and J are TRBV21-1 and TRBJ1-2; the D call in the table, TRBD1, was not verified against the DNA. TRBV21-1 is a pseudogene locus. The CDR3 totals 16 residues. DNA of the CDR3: TGTGCCAGCAGCACCGGGGACAGGCGTTTTAACTATGGCTACACCTTC. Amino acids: CASSTGDRRFNYGYTF.

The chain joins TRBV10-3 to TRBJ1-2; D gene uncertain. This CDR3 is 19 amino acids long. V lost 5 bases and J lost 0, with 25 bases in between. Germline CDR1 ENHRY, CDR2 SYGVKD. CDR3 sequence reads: CAISPIEQVLPSPNYGYTF. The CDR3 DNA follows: TGTGCCATCAGTCCTATAGAGCAGGTCCTACCGTCCCCTAACTATGGCTACACCTTC.

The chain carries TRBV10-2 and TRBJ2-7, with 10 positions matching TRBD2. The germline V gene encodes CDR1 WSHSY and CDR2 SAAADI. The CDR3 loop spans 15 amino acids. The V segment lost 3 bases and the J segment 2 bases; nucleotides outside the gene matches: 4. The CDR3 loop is CASSDTSGDTYEQYF. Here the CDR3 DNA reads TGCGCCAGCAGTGACACTAGCGGGGACACCTACGAGCAGTACTTC.

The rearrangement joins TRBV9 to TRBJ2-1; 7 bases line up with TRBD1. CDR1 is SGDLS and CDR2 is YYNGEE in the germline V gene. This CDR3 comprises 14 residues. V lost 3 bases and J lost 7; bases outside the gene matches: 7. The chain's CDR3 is CASSARQGKNEQFF. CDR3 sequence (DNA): TGTGCCAGCAGCGCGAGACAGGGTAAAAATGAGCAGTTCTTC.

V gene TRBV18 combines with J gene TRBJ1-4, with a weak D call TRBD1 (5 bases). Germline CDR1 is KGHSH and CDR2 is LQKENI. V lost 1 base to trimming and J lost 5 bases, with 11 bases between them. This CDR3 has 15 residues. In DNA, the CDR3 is TGTGCCAGCTCACCACGGGCAGGGCAAAATGAAAAACTGTTTTTT. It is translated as CASSPRAGQNEKLFF.

The CDR3 nucleotides are TGTGCCAGCTCACCCGGACAGGGGGCTTCTAACTATGGCTACACCTTC. Its protein product is CASSPGQGASNYGYTF. The genes are TRBV18 and TRBJ1-2; 11 bases line up with TRBD1. Trimming at V came to 3 bases and at J to 0 bases, leaving 3 bases not matched to a gene. This CDR3 is built from 16 residues. Per germline, CDR1 KGHSH and CDR2 LQKENI.

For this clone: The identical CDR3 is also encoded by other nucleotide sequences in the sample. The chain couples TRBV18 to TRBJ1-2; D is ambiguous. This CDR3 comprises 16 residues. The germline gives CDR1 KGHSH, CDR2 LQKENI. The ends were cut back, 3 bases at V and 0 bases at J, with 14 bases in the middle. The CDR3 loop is CASSPSGGRANYGYTF. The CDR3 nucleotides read TGTGCCAGCTCACCGTCCGGCGGGCGCGCTAACTATGGCTACACCTTC.

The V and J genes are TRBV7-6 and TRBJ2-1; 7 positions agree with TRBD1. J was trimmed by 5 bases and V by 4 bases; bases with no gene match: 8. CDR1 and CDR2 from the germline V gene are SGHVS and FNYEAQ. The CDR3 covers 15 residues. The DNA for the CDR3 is TGTGCCAGCAGCTACCGGGACAGAGAAGACAATGAGCAGTTCTTC. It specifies CASSYRDREDNEQFF. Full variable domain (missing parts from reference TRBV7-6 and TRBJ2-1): GAGVSQSPRYKVTKRGQDVALRCDPISGHVSLYWYRQALGQGPEFLTYFNYEAQQDKSGLPNDRFSAERPEGSISTLTIQRTEQRDSAMYRCASSYRDREDNEQFFGPGTRLTVL.

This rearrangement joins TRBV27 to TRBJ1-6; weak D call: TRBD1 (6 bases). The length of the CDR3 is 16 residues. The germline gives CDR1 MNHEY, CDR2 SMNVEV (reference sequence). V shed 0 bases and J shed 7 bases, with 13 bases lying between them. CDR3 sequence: CASSLSSDRFNSPLHF. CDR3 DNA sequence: TGTGCCAGCAGTTTATCGTCCGACAGGTTCAATTCACCCCTCCACTTT.

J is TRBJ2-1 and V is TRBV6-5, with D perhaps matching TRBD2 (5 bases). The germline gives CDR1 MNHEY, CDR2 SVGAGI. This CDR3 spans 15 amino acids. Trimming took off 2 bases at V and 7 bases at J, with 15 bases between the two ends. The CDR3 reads CASSYGVGPGNEQFF. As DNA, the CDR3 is TGTGCCAGCAGTTACGGTGTAGGACCGGGAAATGAGCAGTTCTTC.

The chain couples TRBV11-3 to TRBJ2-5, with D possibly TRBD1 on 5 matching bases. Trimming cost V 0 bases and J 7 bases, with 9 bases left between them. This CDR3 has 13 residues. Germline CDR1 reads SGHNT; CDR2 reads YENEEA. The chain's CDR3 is CASSLDQRGTQYF. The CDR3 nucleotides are TGTGCCAGCAGCTTAGACCAAAGGGGGACCCAGTACTTC.

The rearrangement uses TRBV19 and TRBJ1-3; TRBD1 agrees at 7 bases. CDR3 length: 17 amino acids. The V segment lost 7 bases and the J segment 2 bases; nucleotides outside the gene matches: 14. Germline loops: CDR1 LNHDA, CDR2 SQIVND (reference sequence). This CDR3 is CASTRTGTLRAGNTIYF. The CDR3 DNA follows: TGTGCCAGTACCAGGACAGGTACCCTCAGGGCTGGAAACACCATATATTTT.

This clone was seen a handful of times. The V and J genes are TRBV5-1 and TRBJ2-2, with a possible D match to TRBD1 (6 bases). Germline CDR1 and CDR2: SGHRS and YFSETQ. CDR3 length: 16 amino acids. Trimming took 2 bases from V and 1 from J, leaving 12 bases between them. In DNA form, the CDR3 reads TGCGCCAGCAGCTTCATAGGACAGCTGAACACCGGGGAGCTGTTTTTT. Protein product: CASSFIGQLNTGELFF.

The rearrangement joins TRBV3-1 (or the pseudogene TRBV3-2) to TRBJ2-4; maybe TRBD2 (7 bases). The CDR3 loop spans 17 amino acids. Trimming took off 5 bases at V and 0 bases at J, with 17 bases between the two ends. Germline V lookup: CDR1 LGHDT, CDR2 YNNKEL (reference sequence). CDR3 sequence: CASSYWEGGLAKNIQYF. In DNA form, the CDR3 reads TGTGCCAGCAGCTATTGGGAGGGGGGACTAGCCAAAAACATTCAGTACTTC.